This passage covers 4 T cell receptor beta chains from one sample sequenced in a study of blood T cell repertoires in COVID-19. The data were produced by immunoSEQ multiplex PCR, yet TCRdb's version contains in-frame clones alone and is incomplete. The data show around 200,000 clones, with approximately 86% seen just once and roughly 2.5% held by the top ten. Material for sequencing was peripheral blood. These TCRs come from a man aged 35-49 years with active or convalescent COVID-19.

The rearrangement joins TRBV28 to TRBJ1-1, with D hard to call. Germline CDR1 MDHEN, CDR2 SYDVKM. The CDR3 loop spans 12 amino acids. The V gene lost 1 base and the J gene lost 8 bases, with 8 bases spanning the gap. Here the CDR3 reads CASSLLFEEAFF. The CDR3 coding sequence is TGTGCCAGCAGTTTATTGTTCGAGGAAGCTTTCTTT.

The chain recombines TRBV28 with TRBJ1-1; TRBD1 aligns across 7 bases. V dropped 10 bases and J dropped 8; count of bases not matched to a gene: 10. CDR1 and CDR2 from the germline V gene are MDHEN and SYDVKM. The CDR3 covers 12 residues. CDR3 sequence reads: CATLQRGQEAFF. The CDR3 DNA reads TGTGCCACGCTTCAGAGGGGGCAGGAAGCTTTCTTT. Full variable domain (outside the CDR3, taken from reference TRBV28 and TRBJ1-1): DVKVTQSSRYLVKRTGEKVFLECVQDMDHENMFWYRQDPGLGLRLIYFSYDVKMKEKGDIPEGYSVSREKKERFSLILESASTNQTSMYLCATLQRGQEAFFGQGTRLTVV.

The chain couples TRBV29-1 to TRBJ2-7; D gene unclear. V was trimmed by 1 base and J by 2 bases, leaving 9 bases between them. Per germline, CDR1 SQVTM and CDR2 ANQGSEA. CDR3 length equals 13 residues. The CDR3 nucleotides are TGCAGCGTTGAAGCGCAGACAACCTACGAGCAGTACTTC. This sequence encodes CSVEAQTTYEQYF.

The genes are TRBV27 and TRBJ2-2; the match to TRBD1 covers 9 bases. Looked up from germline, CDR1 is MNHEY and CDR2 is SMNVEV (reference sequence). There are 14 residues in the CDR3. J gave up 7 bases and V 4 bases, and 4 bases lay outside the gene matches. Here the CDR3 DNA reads TGTGCCAGCAGTTATGGACAGGGGAGCGGGGAGCTGTTTTTT. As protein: CASSYGQGSGELFF.